These T cell receptor beta chains were read from a single sample in a study of blood T cell repertoires in COVID-19. Measured with immunoSEQ multiplex PCR; TCRdb has only the in-frame clones, and not every one. The sample yields about 94,000 clones, roughly four fifths seen once. Sequencing used peripheral blood. These receptors came from a man in his sixties with acute or convalescent COVID-19. Both conserved end residues are part of each CDR3. D genes are given only for firm matches. Clone size is not always given. Where it is, it says once, few, many or a class for expanded clones.

abundance	v_gene	j_gene	d_gene	CDR3aa	CDR3nt
NA	TRBV7-8	TRBJ1-5	NA	CASSPGRDINQPQHF	TGTGCCAGCAGTCCGGGTAGGGACATCAATCAGCCCCAGCATTTT
once	TRBV7-8	TRBJ2-5	NA	CASSLDRLGETQYF	TGTGCCAGCAGCTTAGACAGGTTGGGAGAGACCCAGTACTTC
NA	TRBV19	TRBJ1-2	TRBD1	CASSKPGQGDGYTF	TGTGCCAGTAGTAAACCGGGACAGGGAGATGGCTACACCTTC
NA	TRBV10-3	TRBJ2-1	NA	CAISESGGPTYNEQFF	TGTGCCATCAGTGAGTCTGGGGGCCCGACCTACAATGAGCAGTTCTTC
NA	TRBV19	TRBJ2-1	NA	CASSIVSGDEQFF	TGTGCCAGTAGTATAGTTTCGGGGGATGAGCAGTTCTTC
NA	TRBV4-1	TRBJ1-2	TRBD1	CASSQDLRGQHGYTF	TGCGCCAGCAGCCAAGATCTGAGGGGGCAACATGGCTACACCTTC
once	TRBV28	TRBJ2-1	TRBD2	CASSFTKGGSGSYNEQFF	TGTGCCAGCAGCTTTACGAAAGGCGGGAGCGGCTCCTACAATGAGCAGTTCTTC
NA	TRBV7-2	TRBJ1-5	TRBD1	CASSPDRGVRDQPQHF	TGTGCCAGCAGCCCTGACAGGGGGGTTCGGGATCAGCCCCAGCATTTT
NA	TRBV14	TRBJ2-3	TRBD2	CASSQVGTSGGVTDTQYF	TGTGCCAGCAGCCAAGTCGGGACTAGCGGGGGAGTGACAGATACGCAGTATTTT
few	TRBV18	TRBJ1-2	TRBD1	CASSPGQGADYGYTF	TGTGCCAGCTCACCAGGACAGGGGGCGGACTATGGCTACACCTTC
NA	TRBV5-1	TRBJ1-6	TRBD1	CASSLGQGPYNSPLHF	TGCGCCAGCAGCTTAGGACAGGGGCCGTATAATTCACCCCTCCACTTT
NA	TRBV6-5	TRBJ1-1	NA	CASSFGEAFF	TGTGCCAGCAGTTTCGGGGAAGCTTTCTTT
NA	TRBV9	TRBJ1-3	NA	CASSLQGSGNTIYF	TGTGCCAGCAGCCTACAGGGCTCTGGAAACACCATATATTTT
once	TRBV2	TRBJ2-1	TRBD2	CASTEKGSSGNNEQFF	TGTGCCAGCACCGAAAAGGGGTCTAGCGGGAACAATGAGCAGTTCTTC
NA	TRBV27	TRBJ2-6	NA	CASTNRGNGANVLTF	TGTGCCAGCACCAACCGGGGGAACGGGGCCAACGTCCTGACTTTC
NA	TRBV24-1	TRBJ2-1	NA	CATSDFSRTEEQFF	TGTGCCACCAGTGATTTCTCCCGGACAGAGGAGCAGTTCTTC
NA	TRBV30	TRBJ1-5	NA	CAWSVQTAYQPQHF	TGTGCCTGGAGTGTACAGACAGCCTATCAGCCCCAGCATTTT
few	TRBV3-1/TRBV3-2	TRBJ2-6	NA	CASSQDRWVGSGANVLTF	TGTGCCAGCAGCCAAGACAGGTGGGTCGGCTCTGGGGCCAACGTCCTGACTTTC
NA	TRBV29-1	TRBJ2-7	NA	CSVESGDYEQYF	TGCAGCGTTGAGTCAGGGGACTACGAGCAGTACTTC
NA	TRBV9	TRBJ1-4	TRBD1	CASSPGQQELFF	TGTGCCAGCAGCCCGGGACAGCAAGAACTGTTTTTT
NA	TRBV19	TRBJ1-5	NA	CAAGVPETNQPQHF	TGTGCCGCCGGGGTTCCGGAGACCAATCAGCCCCAGCATTTT
once	TRBV24-1	TRBJ2-7	TRBD1	CATSDPGQGIGEQYF	TGTGCCACCAGTGATCCGGGACAGGGGATCGGCGAGCAGTACTTC
NA	TRBV19	TRBJ2-7	NA	CATRLAGSYEQYF	TGTGCCACAAGACTGGCAGGGTCCTACGAGCAGTACTTC
once	TRBV27	TRBJ1-6	NA	CASSLGTGKNSPLHF	TGTGCCAGCAGTCTAGGAACAGGGAAAAACTCACCCCTCCACTTT
NA	TRBV11-2	TRBJ2-7	NA	CASSLDARYEQYF	TGTGCCAGCAGCTTAGATGCGCGATACGAGCAGTACTTC
once	TRBV23-1	TRBJ1-5	NA	CASSQRRRDQPQHF	TGCGCCAGCAGTCAGAGACGGCGGGATCAGCCCCAGCATTTT
once	TRBV7-9	TRBJ1-1	NA	CASSPAVNTEAFF	TGTGCCAGCAGCCCCGCGGTTAACACTGAAGCTTTCTTT
once	TRBV18	TRBJ2-7	NA	CASSPDTSYEQYF	TGTGCCAGCTCACCGGACACGTCGTACGAGCAGTACTTC
NA	TRBV19	TRBJ2-3	NA	CASSNSYSTDTQYF	TGTGCCAGTAGCAACAGTTATAGCACAGATACGCAGTATTTT
NA	TRBV6-5	TRBJ1-1	NA	CASSKWSVGNTEAFF	TGTGCCAGCAGTAAGTGGTCGGTCGGGAACACTGAAGCTTTCTTT
NA	TRBV30	TRBJ1-4	NA	CAWSFLLGANEKLFF	TGTGCCTGGAGTTTCCTGCTCGGAGCTAATGAAAAACTGTTTTTT
NA	TRBV30	TRBJ2-5	TRBD1	CAWSVLGQKETQYF	TGTGCCTGGAGTGTATTGGGACAGAAAGAGACCCAGTACTTC
NA	TRBV2	TRBJ1-5	NA	CASSEWGEGQPQHF	TGTGCCAGCAGTGAATGGGGGGAAGGGCAGCCCCAGCATTTT